A single sample is the source of the 30 T cell receptor beta chains below, sequenced in a study of cytomegalovirus exposure and HLA in healthy donors. TCRdb's table, derived via immunoSEQ multiplex PCR, lists solely in-frame clones and lacks some. The sample includes approximately 270,000 clones, about 86% of them seen just once. Sample: PBMCs. The source of these receptors is a woman aged 18-29 years in good health and CMV-seronegative.

The V gene is TRBV4-3, the J gene TRBJ1-2, with D unresolved. The CDR3 is 14 amino acids. Germline assignment: CDR1 LGHNA and CDR2 YSLEER. V lost 1 base, J lost 2 bases, and 8 bases lay in between. CDR3: CASSQVFGNYGYTF. CDR3 DNA sequence: TGCGCCAGCAGCCAAGTGTTCGGGAACTATGGCTACACCTTC.

The gene calls are TRBV7-9 and TRBJ1-5; D unclear. From germline, CDR1 is SEHNR and CDR2 FQNEAQ (reference sequence). Trimming cost V 1 base and J 3 bases, with 10 bases left between them. CDR3 length: 15 amino acids. CDR3 sequence: CASSLELLVNQPQHF. Written as DNA, the CDR3 is TGTGCCAGCAGCTTAGAACTTCTAGTCAATCAGCCCCAGCATTTT. The variable domain in full, with the rest retrieved from reference TRBV7-9 and TRBJ1-5, is DTGVSQNPRHKITKRGQNVTFRCDPISEHNRLYWYRQTLGQGPEFLTYFQNEAQLEKSRLLSDRFSAERPKGSFSTLEIQRTEQGDSAMYLCASSLELLVNQPQHFGDGTRLSIL.

This chain joins TRBV4-1 and TRBJ1-1; D is undetermined. CDR1 and CDR2 from the germline V gene are MGHRA and YSYEKL. This CDR3 region has 12 residues. Between the trimmed V and J ends, which lost 0 bases and 8 bases, there was a span of 7 bases. The CDR3 protein is CASSQDLSEAFF. The CDR3 DNA follows: TGCGCCAGCAGCCAAGATCTAAGCGAAGCTTTCTTT.

This clone was recorded a few times. The chain joins TRBV7-3 to TRBJ2-5, with 11 bases matching TRBD2. The CDR3 has 15 residues. Germline trimming cut 5 bases from V and 3 bases from J; bases unmatched to any gene: 5. Per germline, CDR1 SGHTA and CDR2 FQGTGA. The CDR3 nucleotides are TGTGCCAGCAGCGCAGGGACTAGCGGTGAAGAGACCCAGTACTTC. It is translated as CASSAGTSGEETQYF.

With respect to this clone: This sample includes further DNA sequences coding for the same CDR3. The CDR3 is CASSYRGNQPQHF. DNA for the CDR3: TGTGCCAGTAGTTACAGGGGCAATCAGCCCCAGCATTTT. The rearrangement joins TRBV19 to TRBJ1-5, with D perhaps TRBD1 (6 bases). Germline lookup yields CDR1 LNHDA and CDR2 SQIVND (reference sequence). The V and J ends lost 5 bases and 2 bases respectively, with 7 bases between them. This CDR3 contains 13 residues.

The chain links TRBV4-1 to TRBJ1-3; tentative D call: TRBD1 (5 bases). Germline V lookup: CDR1 MGHRA, CDR2 YSYEKL. The CDR3 length is 16 residues. V dropped 1 base and J dropped 4 bases, with 14 bases sitting between them. Written as DNA, the CDR3 is TGCGCCAGCAGCCAAGGACGCGGGGCGTCAGGAAACACCATATATTTT. This translates into CASSQGRGASGNTIYF.

The table lists this clone with a few counts. The V call is TRBV5-4, the J call TRBJ1-2; 9 positions match TRBD1. The germline CDR1 and CDR2 sequences are SGHNT and YYREEE (reference sequence). The CDR3 runs to 14 residues. V shed 4 bases and J 7 bases; nucleotides not matched to a gene: 8. The CDR3 protein is CASSRGDRAFGYTF. CDR3 nucleotides: TGTGCCAGCAGCCGGGGGGACAGGGCTTTTGGCTACACCTTC.

This clone was seen just once. The chain combines TRBV6-1 with TRBJ2-5, with D possibly being TRBD1 (6 bases). This CDR3 is 15 amino acids long. Germline V lookup: CDR1 MNHNS, CDR2 SASEGT. Trimming took 4 bases from V and 4 from J, leaving 16 bases between them. The CDR3 DNA sequence: TGTGCCAGCAGTGGAACAGGGTTGAGGGGAGAGACCCAGTACTTC. Its translation is CASSGTGLRGETQYF.

This rearrangement joins TRBV29-1 to TRBJ1-2; possibly TRBD1 for D (6 bases). Trimming shortened V by 7 bases and J by 6 bases, and 18 bases separated the two germline ends. The CDR3 covers 13 residues. The germline V gene encodes CDR1 SQVTM and CDR2 ANQGSEA. CDR3 DNA sequence: TGCAGCGGGAGGACAGCGCCAGACGATGGCTACACCTTC. Its translation: CSGRTAPDDGYTF.

V gene TRBV5-1 combines with J gene TRBJ1-1; TRBD1 matches 8 bases. V lost 2 bases, J lost 5 bases, and 5 bases stayed unmatched. The CDR3 runs 14 residues. The germline gives CDR1 SGHRS, CDR2 YFSETQ. The CDR3 coding sequence is TGCGCCAGCAGCTTTGGACAGGGTCGGACTGAAGCTTTCTTT. Its translation: CASSFGQGRTEAFF. The variable domain in full, with the rest retrieved from reference TRBV5-1 and TRBJ1-1, is KAGVTQTPRYLIKTRGQQVTLSCSPISGHRSVSWYQQTPGQGLQFLFEYFSETQRNKGNFPGRFSGRQFSNSRSEMNVSTLELGDSALYLCASSFGQGRTEAFFGQGTRLTVV.

The V and J genes are TRBV18 and TRBJ1-5, with TRBD1 as a possible D gene (5 bases). CDR3 length equals 14 residues. With 2 bases removed from V and 5 bases from J, the gap between germline ends came to 10 bases. Germline V lookup: CDR1 KGHSH, CDR2 LQKENI. This CDR3 is CASSPGGLDQPQHF. DNA for the CDR3: TGTGCCAGCTCACCAGGGGGACTCGATCAGCCCCAGCATTTT.

This clone was found once. The V call is TRBV13, the J call TRBJ2-7; the match to TRBD2 covers 8 bases. The CDR3 spans 14 residues. Germline values: CDR1 PRHDT, CDR2 FYEKMQ (reference sequence). Losses at the gene ends were 6 bases for V and 2 bases for J; bases not matched to a gene: 6. The CDR3 sequence is CASRWTGGPYEQYF. The CDR3 DNA reads as TGTGCCAGCAGATGGACGGGAGGGCCCTACGAGCAGTACTTC.

The rearrangement uses TRBV5-1 and TRBJ2-2; D is perhaps TRBD2 (5 bases). V was cut by 9 bases and J by 1 base, with 13 bases left in between. The CDR3 extends over 14 amino acids. Looked up from germline, CDR1 is SGHRS and CDR2 is YFSETQ. CDR3 sequence: CATGKGGNTGELFF. In DNA form, the CDR3 reads TGCGCCACCGGGAAAGGAGGGAACACCGGGGAGCTGTTTTTT. Based on the CDR3 plus reference TRBV5-1 and TRBJ2-2, the full variable domain is KAGVTQTPRYLIKTRGQQVTLSCSPISGHRSVSWYQQTPGQGLQFLFEYFSETQRNKGNFPGRFSGRQFSNSRSEMNVSTLELGDSALYLCATGKGGNTGELFFGEGSRLTVL.

The J gene is TRBJ1-2, the V gene TRBV29-1, with 8 positions matching TRBD1. The CDR3 has 14 amino acids. Unmatched junction bases numbered 7, after V lost 6 bases and J lost 1 base. From germline, CDR1 is SQVTM and CDR2 ANQGSEA. The CDR3 reads CSVNRGAINYGYTF. In DNA, the CDR3 is TGCAGCGTGAACAGGGGGGCGATTAACTATGGCTACACCTTC.

V usage is TRBV5-4 and J usage is TRBJ2-7, with D possibly TRBD1 on 5 matching bases. V gave up 4 bases and J gave up 1 base, with 9 bases separating them. The CDR3 is 13 amino acids. Germline CDR1 is SGHNT and CDR2 is YYREEE (reference sequence). CDR3 nucleotides: TGTGCCAGCAGCCAGGCAGGGTCCTACGAGCAGTACTTC. It specifies CASSQAGSYEQYF.

The J gene is TRBJ2-1, the V gene TRBV7-2, with 12 bases fitting TRBD2. The length of the CDR3 is 15 residues. With V trimmed by 4 bases and J by 7 bases, 5 bases remained unmatched. The germline CDR1 and CDR2 sequences are SGHTA and FQGNSA. CDR3 region: CASSSSGTSGNEQFF. In nucleotides, the CDR3 is TGTGCCAGCAGCTCTAGCGGGACTAGCGGGAATGAGCAGTTCTTC.

The genes are TRBV5-1 and TRBJ2-3; 12 bases are shared with TRBD2. The CDR3 consists of 16 residues. V shed 0 bases and J 6 bases; nucleotides not matched to a gene: 5. Germline V gene lookup returns CDR1 SGHRS and CDR2 YFSETQ. This chain's CDR3 is CASSLGLAGVIDTQYF. For the CDR3, the DNA is TGCGCCAGCAGCTTGGGACTAGCGGGAGTGATTGATACGCAGTATTTT.

The CDR3 bases are TGTGCCAGCAGGACTACTAGCGGGAGGTCCTACGAGCAGTACTTC. Amino acid sequence: CASRTTSGRSYEQYF. The rearrangement joins TRBV6-6 to TRBJ2-7, with 12 nucleotides matching TRBD2. The CDR3 runs to 15 residues. V shed 6 bases, J shed 1 base, and the junction held 4 bases outside the gene matches. Germline CDR1 MNHNY, CDR2 SVGAGI (reference sequence).

The gene calls are TRBV5-4 and TRBJ1-1, with a weak D call TRBD1 (6 bases). The CDR3 loop spans 14 amino acids. Germline V gives CDR1 SGHNT, CDR2 YYREEE (reference sequence). V lost 2 bases, J lost 5 bases, and 13 bases lay in between. Here the CDR3 DNA reads TGTGCCAGCAGCTTCCAGGGGTCGGAAACTGAAGCTTTCTTT. Encoded protein: CASSFQGSETEAFF.

This sequence joins TRBV25-1 and TRBJ2-3; D is ambiguous. This CDR3 region has 14 residues. Germline CDR1 is MGHDK and CDR2 is SYGVNS. The ends were cut back, 6 bases at V and 7 bases at J, with 17 bases in the middle. Here the CDR3 DNA reads TGTGCCAGCAGCGACCCAGACTTGAGGCATACGCAGTATTTT. It encodes CASSDPDLRHTQYF.

This chain connects TRBV7-9 to TRBJ2-1; D is perhaps TRBD1 (6 bases). Germline V CDR1 and CDR2: SEHNR, FQNEAQ (reference sequence). The CDR3 covers 14 residues. With 4 bases removed from V and 3 bases from J, the gap between germline ends came to 10 bases. CDR3 in amino acids: CASSSQQGYNEQFF. The DNA of the CDR3 is TGTGCCAGCAGCTCACAACAGGGCTACAATGAGCAGTTCTTC.

This rearrangement joins TRBV27 to TRBJ2-7; TRBD1 agrees at 9 bases. The germline V gene has CDR1 MNHEY and CDR2 SMNVEV (reference sequence). The V gene end was trimmed by 2 bases and the J gene end by 3 bases; junction bases not matched to a gene: 5. This CDR3 has 15 residues. The CDR3 is CASSLTGGGNYEQYF. CDR3 sequence (DNA): TGTGCCAGCAGTTTAACAGGGGGCGGAAACTACGAGCAGTACTTC.

The chain employs TRBV28 and TRBJ2-1; possibly TRBD2 for D (5 bases). The CDR3 contains 15 residues. Per germline, CDR1 MDHEN and CDR2 SYDVKM. V was pared by 3 bases and J by 10 bases, with 19 bases between. CDR3 protein: CASSFLRDTFGEQFF. DNA of the CDR3: TGTGCCAGCAGTTTCCTTCGGGATACTTTTGGAGAGCAGTTCTTC.

The V gene is TRBV5-1, the J gene TRBJ2-7, with 8 bases aligning to TRBD1. J lost 3 bases, V lost 4 bases, and 6 bases had no gene match. This CDR3 is 14 amino acids long. Germline V CDR1 and CDR2: SGHRS, YFSETQ. CDR3 residues: CASSQGTGLYEQYF. CDR3 DNA: TGCGCCAGCAGCCAAGGGACAGGCCTCTACGAGCAGTACTTC.

This chain connects TRBV9 to TRBJ2-7; the match to TRBD1 covers 10 bases. This CDR3 region has 17 residues. Trimming removed 0 bases from V and 0 bases from J; junction bases left unmatched: 6. Germline lookup yields CDR1 SGDLS and CDR2 YYNGEE. The CDR3 loop is CASSVDPGTGASYEQYF. In DNA form, the CDR3 reads TGTGCCAGCAGCGTAGACCCCGGGACAGGGGCCTCCTACGAGCAGTACTTC. Supplemented by reference TRBV9 and TRBJ2-7, the full variable domain reads DSGVTQTPKHLITATGQRVTLRCSPRSGDLSVYWYQQSLDQGLQFLIQYYNGEERAKGNILERFSAQQFPDLHSELNLSSLELGDSALYFCASSVDPGTGASYEQYFGPGTRLTVT.

This clone was seen a few times. The V gene is TRBV19, the J gene TRBJ2-7; 10 nucleotides line up with TRBD2. Germline lookup yields CDR1 LNHDA and CDR2 SQIVND (reference sequence). J lost 2 bases, V lost 5 bases, and 6 bases had no gene match. This CDR3 has 15 residues. CDR3 nucleotide sequence: TGTGCCAGTAGTGTTGGACTAGCGGATCCCTACGAGCAGTACTTC. Amino acids: CASSVGLADPYEQYF. Drawing the rest from reference TRBV19 and TRBJ2-7, the complete variable domain is DGGITQSPKYLFRKEGQNVTLSCEQNLNHDAMYWYRQDPGQGLRLIYYSQIVNDFQKGDIAEGYSVSREKKESFPLTVTSAQKNPTAFYLCASSVGLADPYEQYFGPGTRLTVT.

This clone was counted once. The CDR3 DNA reads as TGTGCCAGCCTAACACTAGATGCCTTTCCAGAGACCCAGTACTTC. As protein: CASLTLDAFPETQYF. This sequence joins TRBV6-1 and TRBJ2-5; D perhaps matches TRBD2 (5 bases). The germline CDR1 and CDR2 sequences are MNHNS and SASEGT. The CDR3 consists of 15 residues. Trimming left V 8 bases short and J 4 bases short, with 20 bases between.

The chain employs TRBV14 and TRBJ2-1; TRBD1 aligns across 8 bases. This CDR3 has 15 residues. The trim removed 3 bases at V and 9 bases at J, leaving 10 bases unmatched. CDR1 and CDR2 (germline): SGHDN, FVKESK. The CDR3 DNA sequence: TGTGCCAGCAGCCACCGGGACAGGCATTTAGGTGAGCAGTTCTTC. The encoded protein is CASSHRDRHLGEQFF.

In its sample, this clone was seen once. The rearrangement uses TRBV9 and TRBJ2-3, with TRBD1 matching over 10 bases. V shed 2 bases, J shed 7 bases, and the junction held 7 bases outside the gene matches. From germline, CDR1 is SGDLS and CDR2 YYNGEE. This CDR3 has 15 residues. The CDR3 is CASSVQTGGLNTQYF. For the CDR3, the DNA is TGTGCCAGCAGCGTCCAGACAGGGGGCTTGAATACGCAGTATTTT.

The chain joins TRBV5-6 to TRBJ2-3; TRBD1 matches at 10 bases. The CDR3 is 17 residues long. Looked up from germline, CDR1 is SGHDT and CDR2 is YYEEEE. J was trimmed by 5 bases and V by 3 bases; bases with no gene match: 12. The DNA of the CDR3 is TGTGCCAGCAGCTGGACAGGGGGGAGCCAACCGGAAGATACGCAGTATTTT. This encodes CASSWTGGSQPEDTQYF.